These 8 T cell receptor beta chains were all obtained from the same sample, sequenced in a study of blood T cell repertoires in COVID-19. Measured with immunoSEQ multiplex PCR; TCRdb has only the in-frame clones, and not every one. In the table there are about 320,000 clones, about 91% of which are singletons. Sequencing was carried out using PBMCs or T cells enriched from blood (not recorded which). Receptors originate from a woman between 18 and 29 years old who had recovered from COVID-19.

The rearrangement uses TRBV10-3 and TRBJ1-2; possible D gene TRBD1, 5 bases. Looked up from germline, CDR1 is ENHRY and CDR2 is SYGVKD. The CDR3 consists of 14 residues. Trimming pared 7 bases from V and 1 base from J, leaving 13 bases between. CDR3 nucleotide sequence: TGTGCCATCACCCAGGGTATCGGTAACTATGGCTACACCTTC. This gives the protein CAITQGIGNYGYTF.

The chain uses TRBV6-5 and TRBJ1-1; TRBD1 is a possible D gene (6 bases). Germline CDR1 reads MNHEY; CDR2 reads SVGAGI. V shed 6 bases and J shed 1 base, with 12 bases lying between them. The length of the CDR3 is 14 residues. The CDR3 sequence is CASSQGQSNTEAFF. CDR3 DNA sequence: TGTGCCAGCAGCCAAGGACAGTCGAACACTGAAGCTTTCTTT.

The chain joins TRBV7-3 to TRBJ2-3; 10 nucleotides match TRBD2. V trimming: 5 bases; J trimming: 1 base; junction bases outside the gene matches: 12. This CDR3 is 18 amino acids long. Germline CDR1 is SGHTA and CDR2 is FQGTGA. The CDR3 sequence: CASSPQVSGGFGTDTQYF. CDR3 coding DNA: TGTGCCAGCAGCCCTCAGGTTAGCGGGGGGTTCGGCACAGATACGCAGTATTTT.

The V call is TRBV6-4, the J call TRBJ2-1; D possibly corresponds to TRBD2 (7 bases). The CDR3 has 15 residues. Germline-derived CDR1 and CDR2 are MRHNA and SNTAGT. The V gene lost 2 bases and the J gene lost 6 bases, with 14 bases spanning the gap. Here the CDR3 DNA reads TGTGCCAGCAGTGACCCCAGGGGAGGGTCCAATGAGCAGTTCTTC. This gives the protein CASSDPRGGSNEQFF.

The chain links TRBV20-1 to TRBJ1-2; perhaps TRBD1 as D (6 bases). Germline V lookup: CDR1 DFQATT, CDR2 SNEGSKA (reference sequence). This CDR3 has 12 residues. Trimming took 3 bases from V and 5 from J, leaving 10 bases between them. CDR3 in amino acids: CSASGGGYGYTF. The CDR3, as DNA: TGCAGTGCTAGTGGGGGCGGTTATGGCTACACCTTC.

A single count supports this clone. The chain has TRBV2 and TRBJ1-1, with D perhaps TRBD1 (5 bases). The CDR3 consists of 13 residues. CDR1 SNHLY and CDR2 FYNNEI come from the germline V gene. Trimming took 4 bases from V and 5 from J, leaving 11 bases between them. The CDR3 region is CASSARQGTEAFF. The CDR3 nucleotides are TGTGCCAGCAGTGCTAGGCAGGGAACTGAAGCTTTCTTT.

V is TRBV5-4 and J is TRBJ2-6; tentative D call: TRBD2 (6 bases). Trimming shortened V by 4 bases and J by 1 base, and 9 bases separated the two germline ends. The CDR3 totals 15 residues. Germline lookup yields CDR1 SGHNT and CDR2 YYREEE (reference sequence). The CDR3 nucleotides read TGTGCCAGCAGCCGCGGGACGTCTGGGGCCAACGTCCTGACTTTC. Translated: CASSRGTSGANVLTF.

The CDR3 nucleotides read TGTGCCAGCAGCGTAGAGGGGGTAGGATGGACTGAAGCTTTCTTT. Its protein is CASSVEGVGWTEAFF. V is TRBV9 and J is TRBJ1-1; D may be TRBD1 (6 bases). The V gene's germline CDR1 is SGDLS and CDR2 YYNGEE. Trimming shortened V by 0 bases and J by 5 bases, and 14 bases separated the two germline ends. The CDR3 totals 15 residues.